The rows below give T cell receptor beta chains drawn from one sample of a study of long-term antiretroviral therapy in people with HIV. Clones were read by immunoSEQ multiplex PCR, and TCRdb kept only the in-frame ones, dropping some. Of tens of thousands of clones in the sample, over 75% were seen once. The sequences come from unsorted PBMCs, collected 3.3 years after starting antiretroviral therapy. All receptors derive from a man aged 18-30 years with HIV. CDR3s include the opening cysteine and the closing phenylalanine or tryptophan. The order of the fields is clone size, D gene, V gene, J gene, CDR3 DNA, CDR3 protein. A D gene is named only where the DNA matches it firmly. Only some rows state a clone size, as once, few, many or a class for expanded clones.

clone size: once; D gene: NA; V gene: TRBV9; J gene: TRBJ1-5; CDR3 DNA: TGTGCCAGCAGCGTAGAACCGTGGAGCAATCAGCCCCAGCATTTT; CDR3 protein: CASSVEPWSNQPQHF
clone size: NA; D gene: NA; V gene: TRBV9; J gene: TRBJ2-2; CDR3 DNA: TGTGCCAGCAGCCCCGGGGGTACCGGGGAGCTGTTTTTT; CDR3 protein: CASSPGGTGELFF
clone size: NA; D gene: NA; V gene: TRBV7-6; J gene: TRBJ1-1; CDR3 DNA: TGTGCCAGCAGCTTAGCGCCGGGGGCTCCTGAAGCTTTCTTT; CDR3 protein: CASSLAPGAPEAFF
clone size: NA; D gene: NA; V gene: TRBV4-1; J gene: TRBJ1-2; CDR3 DNA: TGCGCCAGCAGCCCCAGGGAAGGAAACTATGGCTACACCTTC; CDR3 protein: CASSPREGNYGYTF
clone size: NA; D gene: NA; V gene: TRBV4-1; J gene: TRBJ1-3; CDR3 DNA: TGCGCCAGCAGCCAAGATGGACGGACTGGAAACACCATATATTTT; CDR3 protein: CASSQDGRTGNTIYF
clone size: NA; D gene: NA; V gene: TRBV4-1; J gene: TRBJ2-1; CDR3 DNA: TGCGCCAGCAGCCTGAAGAGGGAGCAGTTCTTC; CDR3 protein: CASSLKREQFF
clone size: NA; D gene: NA; V gene: TRBV7-9; J gene: TRBJ2-5; CDR3 DNA: TGTGCCAGCAGCTGGTGGCAGGTTGGCCAAGAGACCCAGTACTTC; CDR3 protein: CASSWWQVGQETQYF
clone size: once; D gene: NA; V gene: TRBV25-1; J gene: TRBJ2-1; CDR3 DNA: TGTGCCAGCAGTGCTAAGAGGATACACAATGAGCAGTTCTTC; CDR3 protein: CASSAKRIHNEQFF
clone size: once; D gene: TRBD1; V gene: TRBV9; J gene: TRBJ1-1; CDR3 DNA: TGTGCCAGCAGCAGCTACCGGGACAGGGGATTCCACACTGAAGCTTTCTTT; CDR3 protein: CASSSYRDRGFHTEAFF
clone size: NA; D gene: NA; V gene: TRBV5-6; J gene: TRBJ1-2; CDR3 DNA: TGTGCCAGCAGCTTGACGGTCGGAGGCTACACCTTC; CDR3 protein: CASSLTVGGYTF
clone size: NA; D gene: TRBD1; V gene: TRBV7-9; J gene: TRBJ1-1; CDR3 DNA: TGTGCCAGCAGCCCCTGGGACAGGGGTATAACTGAAGCTTTCTTT; CDR3 protein: CASSPWDRGITEAFF
clone size: NA; D gene: NA; V gene: TRBV7-8; J gene: TRBJ2-7; CDR3 DNA: TGTGCCAGCAGCTTAGTCGGTAGGTCTACCTCCTACGAGCAGTACTTC; CDR3 protein: CASSLVGRSTSYEQYF
clone size: NA; D gene: TRBD2; V gene: TRBV19; J gene: TRBJ2-1; CDR3 DNA: TGTGCCAGTAGAACTAGCGGGGGGTACAATGAGCAGTTCTTC; CDR3 protein: CASRTSGGYNEQFF
clone size: NA; D gene: TRBD1; V gene: TRBV11-2; J gene: TRBJ1-2; CDR3 DNA: TGTGCCAGCAGCTACCGGGACAGGGGAAACGATGGCTACACCTTC; CDR3 protein: CASSYRDRGNDGYTF
clone size: NA; D gene: TRBD2; V gene: TRBV7-6; J gene: TRBJ2-3; CDR3 DNA: TGTGCCAGCAGCTTAGTTCCTAGCGGAGAAGATACGCAGTATTTT; CDR3 protein: CASSLVPSGEDTQYF
clone size: NA; D gene: NA; V gene: TRBV2; J gene: TRBJ2-7; CDR3 DNA: TGTGCCAGCAGGCACTCAACGGGGGCGAGTTTCGAGCAGTACTTC; CDR3 protein: CASRHSTGASFEQYF
clone size: once; D gene: NA; V gene: TRBV6-5; J gene: TRBJ2-1; CDR3 DNA: TGTGCCAGCAGTTACTTCTATACCGACTCCTACAATGAGCAGTTCTTC; CDR3 protein: CASSYFYTDSYNEQFF
clone size: NA; D gene: NA; V gene: TRBV5-6; J gene: TRBJ2-6; CDR3 DNA: TGTGCCAGCAGCTTGGTCGCTGTCCGGTTTGGGGCCAACGTCCTGACTTTC; CDR3 protein: CASSLVAVRFGANVLTF
clone size: few; D gene: NA; V gene: TRBV28; J gene: TRBJ1-6; CDR3 DNA: TGTGCCAGCAGTTTTCCTCTCGGCCAGAATAATTCACCCCTCCACTTT; CDR3 protein: CASSFPLGQNNSPLHF
clone size: once; D gene: NA; V gene: TRBV11-2; J gene: TRBJ2-7; CDR3 DNA: TGTGCCAGCAGCTTACGGTCGAGCTCCTACGAGCAGTACTTC; CDR3 protein: CASSLRSSSYEQYF
clone size: NA; D gene: TRBD1; V gene: TRBV6-5; J gene: TRBJ2-7; CDR3 DNA: TGTGCCAGCAGTTTTAACAGGGGGTTAGGACTGTACTTC; CDR3 protein: CASSFNRGLGLYF
clone size: NA; D gene: NA; V gene: TRBV5-5; J gene: TRBJ2-3; CDR3 DNA: TGTGCCAGCAGGACACTTGGAGCGGTTAGCACAGATACGCAGTATTTT; CDR3 protein: CASRTLGAVSTDTQYF
clone size: once; D gene: NA; V gene: TRBV4-3; J gene: TRBJ1-1; CDR3 DNA: TGCGCCAGCAGCCAAGACGGGCAGTCTGAAGCTTTCTTT; CDR3 protein: CASSQDGQSEAFF
clone size: NA; D gene: NA; V gene: TRBV13; J gene: TRBJ2-2; CDR3 DNA: TGTGCCAGCAGCTTCCTGAACACCGGGGAGCTGTTTTTT; CDR3 protein: CASSFLNTGELFF
clone size: NA; D gene: NA; V gene: TRBV6-5; J gene: TRBJ1-1; CDR3 DNA: TGTGCCAGCAGTTCCTTAGGATATTTGAACACTGAAGCTTTCTTT; CDR3 protein: CASSSLGYLNTEAFF
clone size: NA; D gene: TRBD2; V gene: TRBV19; J gene: TRBJ2-7; CDR3 DNA: TGTGCCAGTAGTATTGGTCTAGCGGGAGTCGAGCAGTACTTC; CDR3 protein: CASSIGLAGVEQYF
clone size: NA; D gene: NA; V gene: TRBV28; J gene: TRBJ2-7; CDR3 DNA: TGTGCCAGCAGTCTCCCGCGCGGTTTTTCCTACGAGCAGTACTTC; CDR3 protein: CASSLPRGFSYEQYF
clone size: NA; D gene: NA; V gene: TRBV6-6; J gene: TRBJ1-2; CDR3 DNA: TGTGCCAGCAGTGCAGGGGCAGTGGATGGCTACACCTTC; CDR3 protein: CASSAGAVDGYTF
clone size: NA; D gene: TRBD1; V gene: TRBV29-1; J gene: TRBJ2-7; CDR3 DNA: TGCAGCGTTCTGACAGGGGAGGCCTACGAGCAGTACTTC; CDR3 protein: CSVLTGEAYEQYF
clone size: NA; D gene: NA; V gene: TRBV6-6; J gene: TRBJ2-7; CDR3 DNA: TGTGCCAGCAGTTACTCTGCTGACCCATCCTACGAGCAGTACTTC; CDR3 protein: CASSYSADPSYEQYF
clone size: NA; D gene: NA; V gene: TRBV9; J gene: TRBJ1-1; CDR3 DNA: TGTGCCAGCAGCGAGGGAGGAAACACTGAAGCTTTCTTT; CDR3 protein: CASSEGGNTEAFF
clone size: NA; D gene: NA; V gene: TRBV5-5; J gene: TRBJ1-1; CDR3 DNA: TGTGCCAGCAGCCTTAATAGGGGTCTTAACACTGAAGCTTTCTTT; CDR3 protein: CASSLNRGLNTEAFF
clone size: NA; D gene: NA; V gene: TRBV28; J gene: TRBJ1-2; CDR3 DNA: TGTGCCAGCAGTTTTCGAGTTTATGGCTACACCTTC; CDR3 protein: CASSFRVYGYTF
clone size: NA; D gene: NA; V gene: TRBV7-6; J gene: TRBJ2-3; CDR3 DNA: TGTGCCAGCAGCGCGGGGACCCTGGGGTCAGATACGCAGTATTTT; CDR3 protein: CASSAGTLGSDTQYF
clone size: NA; D gene: TRBD2; V gene: TRBV4-1; J gene: TRBJ2-3; CDR3 DNA: TGCGCCAGCAGCCAAGATCTGGGAGGGAGCACAGATACGCAGTATTTT; CDR3 protein: CASSQDLGGSTDTQYF
clone size: NA; D gene: NA; V gene: TRBV27; J gene: TRBJ1-5; CDR3 DNA: TGTGCCAGCAGTCCGGGGGGTTATCAGCCCCAGCATTTT; CDR3 protein: CASSPGGYQPQHF
clone size: NA; D gene: NA; V gene: TRBV6-6; J gene: TRBJ1-5; CDR3 DNA: TGTGCCAGCAGCTATGGACAGAATAGCAATCAGCCCCAGCATTTT; CDR3 protein: CASSYGQNSNQPQHF
clone size: NA; D gene: TRBD1; V gene: TRBV19; J gene: TRBJ2-1; CDR3 DNA: TGTGCCACTTCGTACCGACAGGGTCAAGGGTACAATGAGCAGTTCTTC; CDR3 protein: CATSYRQGQGYNEQFF
clone size: NA; D gene: NA; V gene: TRBV7-6; J gene: TRBJ1-4; CDR3 DNA: TGTGCCAGCAGCTTAGAGGTCAGGTCTGCAACTAATGAAAAACTGTTTTTT; CDR3 protein: CASSLEVRSATNEKLFF
clone size: NA; D gene: NA; V gene: TRBV11-1; J gene: TRBJ2-7; CDR3 DNA: TGTGCCAGCAGCTTAGCACAAGAACTCTACGAGCAGTACTTC; CDR3 protein: CASSLAQELYEQYF
clone size: NA; D gene: NA; V gene: TRBV7-7; J gene: TRBJ2-2; CDR3 DNA: TGTGCTAGCAGTCCCGGACCCTCCACCGGGGAGCTGTTTTTT; CDR3 protein: CASSPGPSTGELFF
clone size: NA; D gene: NA; V gene: TRBV2; J gene: TRBJ1-1; CDR3 DNA: TGTGCCAGCAGTGGGGACACTACGAACACTGAAGCTTTCTTT; CDR3 protein: CASSGDTTNTEAFF